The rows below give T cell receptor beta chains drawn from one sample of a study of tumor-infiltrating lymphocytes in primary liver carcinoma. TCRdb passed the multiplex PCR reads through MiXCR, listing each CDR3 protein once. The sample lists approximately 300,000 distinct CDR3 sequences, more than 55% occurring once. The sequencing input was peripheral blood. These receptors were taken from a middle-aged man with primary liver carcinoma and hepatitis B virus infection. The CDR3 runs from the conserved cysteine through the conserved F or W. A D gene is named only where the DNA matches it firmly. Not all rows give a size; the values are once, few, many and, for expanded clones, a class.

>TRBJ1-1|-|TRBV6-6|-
CASSYPPCVGVNTEAFF
TGTGCCAGCAGTTACCCCCCTTGTGTGGGCGTGAACACTGAAGCTTTCTTT
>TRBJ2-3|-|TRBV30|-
CAWSDEGGTDTQYF
TGTGCCTGGAGTGACGAGGGCGGCACAGATACGCAGTATTTT
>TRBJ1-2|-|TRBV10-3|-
CAINPRGSANGYTF
TGTGCCATCAACCCCCGGGGGAGTGCGAATGGCTACACCTTC
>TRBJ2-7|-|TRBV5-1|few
CASSSWGGSYEQYF
TGCGCCAGCAGCTCCTGGGGAGGTTCCTACGAGCAGTACTTC
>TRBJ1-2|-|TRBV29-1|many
CSVEGPENYGYTF
TGCAGCGTTGAAGGACCCGAGAACTATGGCTACACCTTC
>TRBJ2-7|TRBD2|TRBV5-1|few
CASSYGTSGVYEQYF
TGCGCCAGCAGCTACGGGACTAGCGGGGTCTACGAGCAGTACTTC
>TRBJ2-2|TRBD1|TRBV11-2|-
CASSLGGLSTGELFF
TGTGCCAGCAGCCTAGGGGGCCTTAGCACCGGGGAGCTGTTTTTT
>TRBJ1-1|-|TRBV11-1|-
CANSSQLSTEAFF
TGTGCCAACAGCTCTCAGTTGAGCACTGAAGCTTTCTTT
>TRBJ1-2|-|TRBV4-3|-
CASSQMGQYGYAF
TGCGCCAGCAGCCAGATGGGACAATATGGCTACGCCTTC
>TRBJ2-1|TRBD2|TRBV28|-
CASSLLAAEQFF
TGTGCCAGCAGTCTCCTAGCGGCTGAGCAGTTCTTC
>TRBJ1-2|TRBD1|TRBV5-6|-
CTSSRGTQGNYGYIF
TGTACCAGCAGCAGAGGGACACAGGGGAACTATGGCTACATCTTC
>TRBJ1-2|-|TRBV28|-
CASSSVQGSTYGYTF
TGTGCCAGCAGTTCCGTGCAGGGGTCTACCTATGGCTACACCTTC
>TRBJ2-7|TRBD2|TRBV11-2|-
CASSLRLAGGYKQYF
TGTGCCAGCAGCCTACGACTAGCGGGAGGCTACAAGCAGTACTTC
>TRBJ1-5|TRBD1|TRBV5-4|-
CTSSITGTGGKQPQHF
TGTACCAGCAGCATTACCGGGACAGGGGGGAAGCAGCCCCAGCATTTT
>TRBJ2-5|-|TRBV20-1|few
CSAISGAETQYF
TGCAGTGCTATCTCGGGGGCGGAGACCCAGTACTTC
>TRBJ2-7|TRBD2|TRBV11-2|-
CASSPRVNGRPDEQYF
TGTGCCAGCAGCCCACGTGTTAACGGGAGGCCCGACGAGCAGTACTTC
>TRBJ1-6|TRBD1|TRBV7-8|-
CASSLYGTGKGLPLHF
TGTGCCAGCAGCTTGTACGGGACAGGGAAAGGGTTACCCCTCCACTTT
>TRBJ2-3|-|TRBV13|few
CASSLSRSTDTQYF
TGTGCCAGCAGCTTAAGCAGGAGCACAGATACGCAGTATTTT
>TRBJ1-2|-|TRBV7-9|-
CASSREVGGYTF
TGTGCCAGCAGCAGGGAGGTTGGTGGCTACACCTTC
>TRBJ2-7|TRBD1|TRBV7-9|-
CASSHTGTGVYEQYF
TGTGCCAGCAGCCACACCGGGACAGGGGTGTACGAGCAGTACTTC
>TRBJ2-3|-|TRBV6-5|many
CASSYEDTQYF
TGTGCCAGCAGTTACGAGGATACGCAGTATTTT
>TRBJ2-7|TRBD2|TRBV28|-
CASWEGSGAVRQYF
TGTGCCAGCTGGGAGGGTAGCGGGGCCGTGAGGCAGTACTTC
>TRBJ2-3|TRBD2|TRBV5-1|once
CASSLGPGLAGPDTQYF
TGCGCCAGCAGCTTGGGTCCCGGACTAGCGGGACCAGATACGCAGTATTTT
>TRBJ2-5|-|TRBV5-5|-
CAISAAGQTQETQYF
TGTGCCATCAGCGCGGCAGGGCAGACTCAAGAGACCCAGTACTTC
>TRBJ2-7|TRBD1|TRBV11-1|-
CASSYMGQGTREQYF
TGTGCCAGCAGCTACATGGGACAGGGAACGAGAGAGCAGTACTTC
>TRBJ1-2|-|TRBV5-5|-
CASSPTGGFGYTF
TGTGCCAGCAGTCCAACGGGGGGTTTTGGCTACACCTTC
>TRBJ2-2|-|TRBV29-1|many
CSGLTGANTGELFF
TGCAGCGGCCTGACAGGAGCTAACACCGGGGAGCTGTTTTTT
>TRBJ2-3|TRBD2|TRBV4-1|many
CASSLTLAGNADTQYF
TGCGCCAGCAGCCTGACGTTAGCGGGAAATGCAGATACGCAGTATTTT
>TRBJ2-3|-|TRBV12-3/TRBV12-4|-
CTSTHQIPDTQYF
TGTACCAGCACCCATCAGATCCCAGATACGCAGTATTTT
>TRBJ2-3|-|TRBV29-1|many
CSVSTGPDTQYF
TGCAGCGTTTCTACAGGCCCAGATACGCAGTATTTT
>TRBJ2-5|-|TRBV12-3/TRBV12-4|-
CASCFTEGETQYF
TGTGCCAGCTGCTTTACTGAGGGAGAGACCCAGTACTTC
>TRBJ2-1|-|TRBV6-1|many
CASSAPYNEQFF
TGTGCCAGCAGTGCCCCATACAATGAGCAGTTCTTC
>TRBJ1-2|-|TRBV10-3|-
CATSELLTWDSYTF
TGTGCCACCAGTGAGTTATTGACATGGGATAGCTACACCTTC
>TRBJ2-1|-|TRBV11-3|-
CASSPGLPWSYNEQFF
TGTGCCAGCAGTCCCGGTTTGCCATGGTCGTACAATGAACAGTTCTTC
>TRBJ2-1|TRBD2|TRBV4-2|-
CASSPGTSGSAQGNEQFF
TGTGCCAGTAGCCCAGGGACTAGCGGCAGCGCCCAGGGGAATGAGCAGTTCTTC